These T cell receptor beta chains were read from a single sample in a study of blood T cell repertoires in COVID-19. Sequencing used immunoSEQ multiplex PCR; TCRdb keeps in-frame clones, though not all of them. The data show 200,000 to 300,000 clones, with 70% to 90% seen just once and approximately 2% held by the top ten. The sample was peripheral blood. The receptors shown here come from a young man with active or convalescent COVID-19. Each CDR3 is given with its conserved first and last residue. The order of the fields is J gene, clone size, D gene, V gene, CDR3 DNA, CDR3 protein. The D gene is left open where the match is weak. Clone size is shown for a subset of rows, as once, few, many or a class of expanded clone.

TRBJ2-7	NA	NA	TRBV5-1	TGCGCCAGCAGCTTGGGCCCCCGTCAGGGGCTCCTAGGATACGAGCAGTACTTC	CASSLGPRQGLLGYEQYF
TRBJ1-5	NA	NA	TRBV3-1/TRBV3-2	TGTGCCAGCAGCCAAGGGTTACCGGGACACCTAAGCAATCAGCCCCAGCATTTT	CASSQGLPGHLSNQPQHF
TRBJ2-7	NA	TRBD1	TRBV18	TGTGCCAGCTCACCTTCCTCGACAGGGGACCGCGAGCAGTACTTC	CASSPSSTGDREQYF
TRBJ1-6	NA	NA	TRBV5-6	TGTGCCAGCAGCCCGGGAGTTAGTTCACCCCTCCACTTT	CASSPGVSSPLHF
TRBJ2-7	once	TRBD2	TRBV6-5	TGTGCCAGCACCTACGGGCGGGGGGCCTACGAGCAGTACTTC	CASTYGRGAYEQYF
TRBJ2-7	NA	NA	TRBV23-1	TGCGCCAGCAGTCACCATGCGGGCGGGCAACCATCCTACGAGCAGTACTTC	CASSHHAGGQPSYEQYF
TRBJ2-5	NA	NA	TRBV18	TGTGCCAGCTCACGGCAGCAAGAGACCCAGTACTTC	CASSRQQETQYF
TRBJ2-7	NA	NA	TRBV2	TGTGCCAGCAGTGAATTTTCATCCGGACAGTCGCAGTACTTC	CASSEFSSGQSQYF
TRBJ2-7	many	NA	TRBV7-2	TGTGCCAGCAGCTTAGAGGCGGCTTCCTACGAGCAGTACTTC	CASSLEAASYEQYF
TRBJ2-2	NA	TRBD2	TRBV11-2	TGTGCCAGCAGAGGCGGGGGGACCGGGGAGCTGTTTTTT	CASRGGGTGELFF
TRBJ1-5	once	TRBD1	TRBV7-2	TGTGCCAGCAGTCCCGGGACAGGGGGTTATCAGCCCCAGCATTTT	CASSPGTGGYQPQHF
TRBJ2-1	NA	NA	TRBV9	TGTGCCAGCAGCGCGGGAACCAACCGGCGGGAGCAGTTCTTC	CASSAGTNRREQFF